The sequence of this TCR beta chain was determined in a study of blood T cell repertoires in COVID-19 (dated by TCRdb to the early 2020s). For context, the study as a whole: The collaborator samples originated in the United States, Italy and Spain and spanned the acute and convalescent phases of COVID-19. A freely available public database, intended as a resource for researchers studying the immune response to SARS-CoV-2, is where the repertoires were released. Samples were obtained from the ongoing ImmuneRACE study (first 160 participants) and from 1,200 or so subjects provided by 6 global collaborators. Where available, HLA class I and class II types were obtained from metadata supplied by the sample provider rather than from assay-based typing. Subjects who had been exposed to COVID-19, were actively infected with it, or had recovered from it provided the deeply sampled blood TCRbeta repertoires that made up the dataset. The prospective study material was composed of cDNA or gDNA derived from T cells, B-cell-depleted T cells, or PBMCs. Sample metadata almost always included a de-identified subject ID, COVID-19 status, age in years and sex. What the authors observed across the whole study: The amount of clinical and demographic metadata varied by source and participant and was provided uncurated.

From the germline V gene, CDR1 is MGHRA and CDR2 is YSYEKL. The CDR3 starts with the cysteine, ends with the phenylalanine, and has 12 residues. Just the 36-base CDR3 DNA is kept, in frame starting at base 1. V sheds 4 bases and J sheds 8 bases, leaving 8 bases between their ends. TCRbeta CDR3 regions were amplified from genomic DNA using the immunoSEQ Assay, a bias-controlled multiplex PCR. In the original analysis: Nucleated cell counts per sample were estimated from amplification of reference gene primers within the assay. To quantify the absolute abundance of each unique TCRbeta CDR3 rearrangement, sequence reads were collapsed and filtered. Productive Simpson clonality was computed per sample as the square root of Simpson's diversity index over productive rearrangements. TCRdb took over this immuneACCESS table, retaining in-frame rearrangements with V and J assigned. Such tables are incomplete; in checked studies, under half of the missing clones stem from an unresolved V gene, and the remainder is unexplained. V, J and clone size derive from that table, while D and trimming were established from the DNA sequence. A total of about 200,000 clones appear in this sample, around 85% of them only once. The ten biggest clones cover 15% to 20% of the sample.

On this clone itself: The clone's antigen remains unknown. No base qualities exist here, and no much larger clone lies one base off it.

Participants in the prospective study were aged roughly 18 to 100 years, lived in under 30 United States geographic areas, and enrolled through a virtual design. To assign participants to cohorts, the prospective study relied on clinical history that participants themselves reported in a screening survey and a study questionnaire. Recovered participants in ImmuneRACE Cohort 3 were defined as having two consecutive negative NP/OP PCR tests, clearance from a healthcare professional, or resolution of symptoms. In the prospective study, whole blood, serum and a nasopharyngeal or oropharyngeal swab were collected from each participant by mobile phlebotomists. Over a roughly 2-month period, participants in the prospective study had the option of providing additional blood draws and questionnaires. Blood samples from the prospective study were shipped frozen or at room temperature prior to DNA extraction.

This receptor was obtained from a man in his forties or fifties who had recovered from COVID-19. Source material: PBMCs or T cells enriched from blood (not recorded which). Recombination linked TRBV4-1 to TRBJ1-4; the D gene cannot be named for sure. The CDR3 in this case is CASSPDREKLFF. The nucleotide sequence is given as TGCGCCAGCAGCCCAGACCGGGAAAAACTGTTTTTT.